This T cell receptor beta chain originates from a study of shared clonotypes between healthy human individuals. For the study at large: Three men and two women, aged 18 to 49, were donors. Regarding the study as a whole: Sequencing depth was a factor that was expected to affect clonotype sharing among donors.

TCRdb's table, derived via immunoSEQ multiplex PCR, lists solely in-frame clones and lacks some. Of 550,000 to 600,000 clones listed, roughly 72% are singletons. Germline CDR1 SGHDT, CDR2 YYEEEE. The CDR3 sequence is 12 residues long. V gave up 0 bases and J gave up 3 bases, with 4 bases separating them. Regarding this clone: Its cognate antigen is unknown. A read error may be the cause here, since a much bigger clone is one base away. Other nucleotide sequences in the sample specify the same CDR3.

The V and J genes are TRBV5-6 and TRBJ2-7; D is ambiguous. This receptor was obtained from a woman in her 40s in good health. Some clones in this sample may be carry-over from other donors' samples. Source material: PBMCs. The CDR3 protein is CASSLEGYEQYF. CDR3 nucleotides: TGTGCCAGCAGCTTGGAAGGCTACGAGCAGTACTTC.